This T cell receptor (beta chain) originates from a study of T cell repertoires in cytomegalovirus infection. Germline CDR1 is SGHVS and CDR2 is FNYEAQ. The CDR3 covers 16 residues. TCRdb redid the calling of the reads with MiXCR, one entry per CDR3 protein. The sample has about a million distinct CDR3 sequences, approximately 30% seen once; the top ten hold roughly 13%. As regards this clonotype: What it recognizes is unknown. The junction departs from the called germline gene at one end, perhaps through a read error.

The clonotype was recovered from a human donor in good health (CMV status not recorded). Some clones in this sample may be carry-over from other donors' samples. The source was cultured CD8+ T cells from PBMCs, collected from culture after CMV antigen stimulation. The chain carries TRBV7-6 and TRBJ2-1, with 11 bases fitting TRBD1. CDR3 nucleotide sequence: TGTGCCAGCAGCTTGGAGGGACAGGGGGTTGTTAATGAGCAGTTCTTT. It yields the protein CASSLEGQGVVNEQFF.